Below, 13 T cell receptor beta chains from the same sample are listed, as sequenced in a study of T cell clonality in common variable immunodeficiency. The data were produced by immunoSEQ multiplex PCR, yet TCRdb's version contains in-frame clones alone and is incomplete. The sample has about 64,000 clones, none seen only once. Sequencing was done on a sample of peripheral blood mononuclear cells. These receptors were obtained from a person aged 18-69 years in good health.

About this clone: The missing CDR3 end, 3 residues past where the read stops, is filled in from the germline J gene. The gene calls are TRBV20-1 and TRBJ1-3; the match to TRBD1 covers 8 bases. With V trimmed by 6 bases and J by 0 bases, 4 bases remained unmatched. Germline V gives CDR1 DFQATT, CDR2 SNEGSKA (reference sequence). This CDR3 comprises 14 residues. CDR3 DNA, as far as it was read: TGCAGTGCAATGGACAGGGACTCTGGAAACACC. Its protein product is CSAMDRDSGNT. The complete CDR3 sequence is CSAMDRDSGNTIYF.

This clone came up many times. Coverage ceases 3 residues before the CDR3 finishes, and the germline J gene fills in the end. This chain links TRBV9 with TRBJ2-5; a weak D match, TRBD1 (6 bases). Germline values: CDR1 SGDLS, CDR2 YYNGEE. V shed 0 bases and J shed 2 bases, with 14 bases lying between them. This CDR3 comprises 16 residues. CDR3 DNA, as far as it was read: TGTGCCAGCAGCGTAGATGCAGGGGTGGGTCAAGAGACC. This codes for CASSVDAGVGQET. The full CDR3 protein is CASSVDAGVGQETQYF. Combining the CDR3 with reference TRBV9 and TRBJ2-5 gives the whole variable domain DSGVTQTPKHLITATGQRVTLRCSPRSGDLSVYWYQQSLDQGLQFLIQYYNGEERAKGNILERFSAQQFPDLHSELNLSSLELGDSALYFCASSVDAGVGQETQYFGPGTRLLVL.

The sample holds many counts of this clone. The CDR3 bases that were read are TGCAGCGTTGAAGATCGGAAGCGGGGGGGCCCAAATGAG. Translating it yields CSVEDRKRGGPNE. The entire CDR3 protein reads CSVEDRKRGGPNEQFF. The chain uses TRBV29-1 and TRBJ2-1, with TRBD2 matching over 10 bases. The read is 3 residues too short to cover the CDR3 end, so that end is filled in from the germline J gene. Germline values: CDR1 SQVTM, CDR2 ANQGSEA. This CDR3 region has 16 residues. Trimming took 0 bases from V and 7 from J; bases not matched to a gene: 9.

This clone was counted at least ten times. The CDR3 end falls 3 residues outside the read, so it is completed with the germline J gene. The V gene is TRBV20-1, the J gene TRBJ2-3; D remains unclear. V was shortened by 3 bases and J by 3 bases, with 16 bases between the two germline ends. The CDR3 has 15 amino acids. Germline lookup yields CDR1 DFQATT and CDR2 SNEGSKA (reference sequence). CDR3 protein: CSASTTKGRTDTQYF. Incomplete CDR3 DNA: TGCAGTGCTAGTACGACCAAGGGCCGGACAGATACG.

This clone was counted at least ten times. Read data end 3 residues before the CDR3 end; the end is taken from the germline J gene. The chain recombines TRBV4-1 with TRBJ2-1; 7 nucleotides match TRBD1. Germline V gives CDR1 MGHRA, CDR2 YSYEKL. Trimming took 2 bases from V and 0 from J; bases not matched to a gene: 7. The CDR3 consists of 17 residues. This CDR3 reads CASSQLSDRNSYNEQFF. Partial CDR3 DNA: TGCGCCAGCAGCCAACTGTCGGACAGGAACTCCTACAATGAG.

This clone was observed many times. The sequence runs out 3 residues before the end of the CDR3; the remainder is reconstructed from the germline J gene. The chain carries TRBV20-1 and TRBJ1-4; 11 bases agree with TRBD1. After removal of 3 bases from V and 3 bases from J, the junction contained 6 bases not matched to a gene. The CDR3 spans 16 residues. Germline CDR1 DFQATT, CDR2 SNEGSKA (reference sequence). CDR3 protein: CSASRTGGAANEKLFF. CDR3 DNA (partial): TGCAGTGCTAGTAGGACAGGGGGCGCGGCTAATGAAAAA.

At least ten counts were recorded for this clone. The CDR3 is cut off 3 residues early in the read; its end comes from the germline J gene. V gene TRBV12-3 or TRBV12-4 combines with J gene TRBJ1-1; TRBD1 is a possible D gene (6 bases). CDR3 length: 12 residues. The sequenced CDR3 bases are TGTGCCAGCAGTGGGGACACAAGGCGA. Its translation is CASSGDTRR. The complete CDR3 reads CASSGDTRRAFF.

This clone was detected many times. The CDR3 sequence is CASETYSGGSDTQYF. CDR3 bases read: TGTGCCAGCGAAACCTATTCCGGGGGTTCAGATACG. V usage is TRBV28 and J usage is TRBJ2-3, with D maybe TRBD2 (6 bases). The read ends 3 residues shy of where the CDR3 ends; the end is completed using the germline J gene. Germline CDR1 reads MDHEN; CDR2 reads SYDVKM. The ends were cut back, 8 bases at V and 4 bases at J, with 19 bases in the middle. This CDR3 region has 15 residues.

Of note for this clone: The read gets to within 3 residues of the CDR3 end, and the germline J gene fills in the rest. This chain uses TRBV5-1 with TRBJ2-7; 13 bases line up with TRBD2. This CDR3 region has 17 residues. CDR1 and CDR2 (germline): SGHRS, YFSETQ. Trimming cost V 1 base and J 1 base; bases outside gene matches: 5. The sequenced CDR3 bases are TGCGCCAGCAGCTTGCAGACTAGCGGGAGGAATTCCTACGAG. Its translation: CASSLQTSGRNSYE. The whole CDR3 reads CASSLQTSGRNSYEQYF.

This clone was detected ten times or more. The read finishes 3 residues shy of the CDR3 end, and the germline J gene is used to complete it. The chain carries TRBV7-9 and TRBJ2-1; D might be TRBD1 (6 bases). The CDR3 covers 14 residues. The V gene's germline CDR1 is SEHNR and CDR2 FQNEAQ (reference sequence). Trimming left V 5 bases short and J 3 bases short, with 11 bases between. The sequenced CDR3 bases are TGTGCCAGCAGCGCAAGGGACAACTACAATGAG. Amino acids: CASSARDNYNE. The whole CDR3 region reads CASSARDNYNEQFF.

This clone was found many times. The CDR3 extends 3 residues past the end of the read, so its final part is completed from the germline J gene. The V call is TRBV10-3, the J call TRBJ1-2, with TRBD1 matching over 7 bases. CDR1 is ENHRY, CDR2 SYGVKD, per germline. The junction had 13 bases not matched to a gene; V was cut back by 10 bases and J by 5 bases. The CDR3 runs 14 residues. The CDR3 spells CATRKLGQLYGYTF. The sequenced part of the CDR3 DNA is TGTGCCACAAGGAAACTGGGACAGCTATATGGC.

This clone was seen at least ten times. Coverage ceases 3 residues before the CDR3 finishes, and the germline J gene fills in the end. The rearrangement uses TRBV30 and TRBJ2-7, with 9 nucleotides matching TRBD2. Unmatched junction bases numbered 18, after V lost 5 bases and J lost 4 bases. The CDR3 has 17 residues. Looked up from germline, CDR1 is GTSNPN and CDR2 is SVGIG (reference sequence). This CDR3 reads CAWDKGAAGGPQYEQYF. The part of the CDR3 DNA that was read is TGTGCCTGGGATAAGGGGGCGGCGGGAGGGCCCCAATACGAG. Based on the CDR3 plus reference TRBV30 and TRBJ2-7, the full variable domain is SQTIHQWPATLVQPVGSPLSLECTVEGTSNPNLYWYRQAAGRGLQLLFYSVGIGQISSEVPQNLSASRPQDRQFILSSKKLLLSDSGFYLCAWDKGAAGGPQYEQYFGPGTRLTVT.

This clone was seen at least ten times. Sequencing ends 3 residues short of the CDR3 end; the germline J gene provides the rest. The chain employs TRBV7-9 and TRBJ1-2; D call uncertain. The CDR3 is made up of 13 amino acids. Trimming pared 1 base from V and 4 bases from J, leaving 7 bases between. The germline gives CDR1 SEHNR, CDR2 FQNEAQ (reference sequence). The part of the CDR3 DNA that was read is TGTGCCAGCAGCTTAGGCAGTCCCTATGGC. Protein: CASSLGSPYG. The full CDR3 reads CASSLGSPYGYTF.